The 10 T cell receptor beta chains presented below share a single source sample, sequenced in a study of cytomegalovirus exposure and HLA in healthy donors. PCR involved 60 Vbeta and 13 Jbeta primers. Profiled with immunoSEQ multiplex PCR; TCRdb holds only in-frame clones, not every one. The sample shows roughly 120,000 clones, approximately 77% of them seen only once. Sample: PBMCs. The receptors come from a middle-aged man in good health and CMV-seropositive.

The chain uses TRBV11-2 and TRBJ2-7; D is unresolved. Deletions cut 2 bases from V and 3 bases from J, with 11 bases between. Germline loops: CDR1 SGHAT, CDR2 FQNNGV. The length of the CDR3 is 14 residues. The CDR3 nucleotides are TGTGCCAGCAGCTTATCGCCGGTCGACTACGAGCAGTACTTC. Protein sequence: CASSLSPVDYEQYF.

The chain employs TRBV10-2 and TRBJ1-1; 9 bases line up with TRBD1. V shed 6 bases and J 6 bases; nucleotides not matched to a gene: 2. This CDR3 is 12 amino acids long. CDR1 and CDR2 (germline): WSHSY, SAAADI. For the CDR3, the DNA is TGCGCCAGCAGCGGACAGGGGTCTGAAGCTTTCTTT. It yields the protein CASSGQGSEAFF.

The table lists this clone with a count of one. CDR3 sequence reads: CASSPTGTSGGEQYF. The DNA of the CDR3 is TGTGCCAGCAGTCCTACCGGGACTAGCGGCGGCGAGCAGTACTTC. The genes are TRBV7-2 and TRBJ2-7; 11 bases line up with TRBD2. This CDR3 has 15 residues. The V segment lost 6 bases and the J segment 6 bases; nucleotides outside the gene matches: 10. Germline CDR1 is SGHTA and CDR2 is FQGNSA.

This chain joins TRBV5-4 and TRBJ2-5; tentatively, D is TRBD2 (6 bases). CDR1 SGHNT and CDR2 YYREEE come from the germline V gene (reference sequence). The CDR3 loop spans 16 amino acids. The V gene lost 4 bases and the J gene lost 2 bases, with 18 bases spanning the gap. CDR3 sequence (DNA): TGTGCCAGCAGCCACCCCGAGGGGCTAGCGCAAGAGACCCAGTACTTC. This codes for CASSHPEGLAQETQYF.

CDR3 in amino acids: CASRGGGETQYF. The CDR3 DNA follows: TGTGCCAGCAGGGGGGGAGGGGAGACCCAGTACTTC. The rearrangement joins TRBV7-2 to TRBJ2-5, with 7 nucleotides matching TRBD2. CDR3 length: 12 residues. Trimming removed 6 bases from V and 5 bases from J; junction bases left unmatched: 3. Germline-derived CDR1 and CDR2 are SGHTA and FQGNSA.

The V and J genes are TRBV4-3 and TRBJ2-3; D might be TRBD2 (6 bases). Germline CDR1 and CDR2: LGHNA and YSLEER. Trimming removed 0 bases from V and 1 base from J, with 23 bases in between. There are 20 residues in the CDR3. The CDR3 DNA reads TGCGCCAGCAGCCAAGAAGTTATGCGGCGGGGCTCCCTTGGCACAGATACGCAGTATTTT. Translated, it gives CASSQEVMRRGSLGTDTQYF.

This clone occurred a few times. The rearrangement uses TRBV4-1 and TRBJ2-5, with D uncertain. V lost 0 bases to trimming and J lost 4 bases, with 12 bases between them. The CDR3 sequence is 15 residues long. Germline values: CDR1 MGHRA, CDR2 YSYEKL. CDR3 nucleotide sequence: TGCGCCAGCAGCCAAGAAAGGCTAGATGTAGAGACCCAGTACTTC. Residues: CASSQERLDVETQYF.

V and J are TRBV5-6 and TRBJ2-1; 7 bases fit TRBD1. CDR1 and CDR2 from the germline V gene are SGHDT and YYEEEE. With V trimmed by 2 bases and J by 5 bases, 10 bases remained unmatched. The CDR3 consists of 16 residues. The CDR3 protein is CASSFSPGQLHNEQFF. Here the CDR3 DNA reads TGTGCCAGCAGCTTTTCACCGGGACAGCTGCACAATGAGCAGTTCTTC.

This rearrangement joins TRBV9 to TRBJ2-1; 8 bases fit TRBD2. The V and J ends lost 0 bases and 4 bases, in that order; junction bases with no gene match: 3. From germline, CDR1 is SGDLS and CDR2 YYNGEE. The CDR3 runs to 15 residues. The CDR3 nucleotides are TGTGCCAGCAGCGTAGCGGCGGGGGGTTACAATGAGCAGTTCTTC. This sequence encodes CASSVAAGGYNEQFF.

The table lists this clone with a few counts. Different DNA sequences within this sample yield the same CDR3. V usage is TRBV6-6 and J usage is TRBJ1-1; D not certain. The V end lost 0 bases, the J end lost 1 base, and 6 bases lay between the germline ends. Germline assignment: CDR1 MNHNY and CDR2 SVGAGI (reference sequence). The CDR3 length is 14 residues. The CDR3 DNA follows: TGTGCCAGCAGTTACTCCCGGGGGAACACTGAAGCTTTCTTT. It translates to CASSYSRGNTEAFF.